This T cell receptor (beta chain) was obtained from a study of blood T cell repertoires in COVID-19. In the study overall: Acute and convalescent COVID-19 samples came from the United States, Italy and Spain. Sample material is recorded as cDNA or gDNA derived from T cells, B-cell-depleted T cells, or PBMCs.

As handled by the study authors: Reference gene primers were amplified, and this amplification served to estimate nucleated cell counts. Assay: immunoSEQ multiplex PCR; the TCRdb copy retains only in-frame clones and omits some. V, J and clone size are taken as reported in that table, and D and trimming were inferred from the DNA itself. Seen here are 300,000 or so clones, over 80% observed once, and the top ten hold 3.7%. Germline CDR1 reads KGHDR; CDR2 reads SFDVKD. This CDR3 has 16 residues. V dropped 2 bases and J dropped 1; count of bases not matched to a gene: 5. The receptor comes from a woman between 35 and 50 years old with acute or convalescent COVID-19. The V call is TRBV24-1, the J call TRBJ2-3; 7 bases fit TRBD1. The sample comprised peripheral blood. The CDR3: CATSDYTGDGTDTQYF. CDR3 nucleotides: TGTGCCACCAGTGATTATACAGGGGATGGCACAGATACGCAGTATTTT.